This T cell receptor beta chain was observed in a study of blood T cell repertoires in COVID-19. In the study overall: Acute-phase and convalescent COVID-19 samples originated in the United States, Italy and Spain.

Trimming removed 6 bases from V and 7 bases from J; junction bases left unmatched: 8. The germline gives CDR1 SNHLY, CDR2 FYNNEI. The CDR3 has 14 residues. Per the original data handling: Reference gene primers were amplified, and this amplification served to estimate nucleated cell counts. This table comes from immunoSEQ multiplex PCR, and its TCRdb copy is limited to in-frame clones, with some not included. D and trimming come from the DNA, and the V and J calls and clone size come from that table. The sample contains 110,000 or so clones, about 80% of which appear only once. The rearrangement links TRBV2 to TRBJ2-7; 11 nucleotides match TRBD1. Sequencing input: peripheral blood. The TCR was taken from a woman aged 40 to 49 with acute or convalescent COVID-19. In nucleotides, the CDR3 is TGTGCCAGCAGAGGGACAGGGGGGTTGGGTGAGCAGTACTTC. Its translation: CASRGTGGLGEQYF.